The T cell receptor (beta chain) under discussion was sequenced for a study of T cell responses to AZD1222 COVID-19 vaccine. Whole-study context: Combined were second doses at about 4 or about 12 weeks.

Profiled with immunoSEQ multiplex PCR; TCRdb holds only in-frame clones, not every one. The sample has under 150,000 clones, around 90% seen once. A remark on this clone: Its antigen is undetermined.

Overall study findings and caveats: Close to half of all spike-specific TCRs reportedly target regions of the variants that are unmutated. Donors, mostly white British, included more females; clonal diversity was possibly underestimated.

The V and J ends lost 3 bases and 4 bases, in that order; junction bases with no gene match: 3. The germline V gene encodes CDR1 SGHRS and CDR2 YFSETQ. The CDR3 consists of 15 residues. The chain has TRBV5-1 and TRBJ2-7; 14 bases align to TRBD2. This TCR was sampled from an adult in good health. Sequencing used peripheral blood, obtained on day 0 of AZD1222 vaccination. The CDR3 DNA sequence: TGCGCCAGCAGCTCGAGACTAGCGGGAGGGTACGAGCAGTACTTC. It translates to CASSSRLAGGYEQYF.